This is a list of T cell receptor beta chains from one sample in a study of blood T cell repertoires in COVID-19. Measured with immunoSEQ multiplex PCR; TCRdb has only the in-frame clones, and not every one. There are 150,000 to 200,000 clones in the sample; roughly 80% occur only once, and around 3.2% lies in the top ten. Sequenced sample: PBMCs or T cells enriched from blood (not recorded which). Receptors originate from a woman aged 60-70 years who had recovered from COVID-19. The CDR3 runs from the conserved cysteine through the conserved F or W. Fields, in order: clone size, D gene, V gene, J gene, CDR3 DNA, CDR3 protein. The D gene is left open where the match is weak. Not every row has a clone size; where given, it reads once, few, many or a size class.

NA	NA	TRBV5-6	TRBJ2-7	TGTGCCAGCAGCTTAGCAACAGGCTCCTACGAGCAGTACTTC	CASSLATGSYEQYF
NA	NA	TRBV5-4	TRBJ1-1	TGTGCCAGCAGCTTGGAGCGGGGAACTGAAGCTTTCTTT	CASSLERGTEAFF
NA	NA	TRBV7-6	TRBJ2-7	TGTGCCAGCAGCCTGTACCGGGACTCAAAAGGACACGAGCAGTACTTC	CASSLYRDSKGHEQYF
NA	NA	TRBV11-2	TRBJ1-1	TGTGCCAGCAGCTCAGGGGTGAAATGGGCCACTGAAGCTTTCTTT	CASSSGVKWATEAFF
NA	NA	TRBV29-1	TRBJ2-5	TGCAGCGTTGACACGGAGGGGCAAGAGACCCAGTACTTC	CSVDTEGQETQYF
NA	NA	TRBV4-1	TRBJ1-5	TGCGCCAGCAGCCCCGGACAGAATAATCAGCCCCAGCATTTT	CASSPGQNNQPQHF
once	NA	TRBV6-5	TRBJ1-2	TGTGCCAGCAGCCTCAGGGTTGACTATGGCTACACCTTC	CASSLRVDYGYTF
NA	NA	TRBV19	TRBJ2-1	TGTGCCAGTAGTCCAGGGATTGGGGGGGAGCAGTTCTTC	CASSPGIGGEQFF
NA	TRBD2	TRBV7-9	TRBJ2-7	TGTGCCAGCAGAAAACTAGCGGGGGCTTTATACGAGCAGTACTTC	CASRKLAGALYEQYF
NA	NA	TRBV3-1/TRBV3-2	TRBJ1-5	TGTGCCAGCAGCCAAGGGAGAGATCAGCCCCAGCATTTT	CASSQGRDQPQHF
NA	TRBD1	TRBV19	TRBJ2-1	TGTGCCAGTAGTCTACAGGGGGGCAATGAGCAGTTCTTC	CASSLQGGNEQFF
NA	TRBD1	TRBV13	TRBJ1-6	TGTGCCAGCAGCCTCCAGGGGGCTTCCTATAATTCACCCCTCCACTTT	CASSLQGASYNSPLHF
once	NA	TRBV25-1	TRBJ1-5	TGTGCCAGCAGTGCCTCAGCCGGGAGGGAGGATCAGCCCCAGCATTTT	CASSASAGREDQPQHF
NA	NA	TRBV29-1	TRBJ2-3	TGCAGCGTTGACGAGGGTACAGATACGCAGTATTTT	CSVDEGTDTQYF
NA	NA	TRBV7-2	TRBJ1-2	TGTGCCAGCAGCTTAGTCGGAGCTAACTATGGCTACACCTTC	CASSLVGANYGYTF
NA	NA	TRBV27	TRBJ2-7	TGTGCCAGCAGTTTATCAGCGCCCCGGTGGAGGGACGAGCAGTACTTC	CASSLSAPRWRDEQYF
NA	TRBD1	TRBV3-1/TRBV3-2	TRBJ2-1	TGTGCCAGCAGCCAAGTAGGGGACAGAAGCGATGAGCAGTTCTTC	CASSQVGDRSDEQFF
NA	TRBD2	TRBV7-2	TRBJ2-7	TGTGCCAGCAGCCCGGGACTAGCGGGGGGAGTATACCACGAGCAGTACTTC	CASSPGLAGGVYHEQYF
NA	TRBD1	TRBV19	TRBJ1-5	TGTGCCAGTAAAGGGACAGGGAGGAATCAGCCCCAGCATTTT	CASKGTGRNQPQHF
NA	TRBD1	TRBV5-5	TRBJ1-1	TGTGCCAGCAGCCTTTCACAGGGGGCCATGGTGAACACTGAAGCTTTCTTT	CASSLSQGAMVNTEAFF
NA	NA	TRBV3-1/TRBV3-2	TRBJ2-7	TGTGCCAGCAGCCAAGATAGAGGATACGAGCAGTACTTC	CASSQDRGYEQYF
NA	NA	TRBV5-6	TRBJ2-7	TGTGCCAGCAGCTTTCTAGGATACTCCCTCGAGCAGTACTTC	CASSFLGYSLEQYF
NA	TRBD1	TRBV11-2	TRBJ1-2	TGTGCCAGCAGCTTAGATCCAGGGGGGATATATGGCTACACCTTC	CASSLDPGGIYGYTF
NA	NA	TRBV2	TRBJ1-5	TGTGCCAGCAGGGATCAGGGAAGCAATCAGCCCCAGCATTTT	CASRDQGSNQPQHF
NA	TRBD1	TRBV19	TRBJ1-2	TGTGCCAGTAGTATAGTACCACAGGGGGTGAATGGCTACACCTTC	CASSIVPQGVNGYTF
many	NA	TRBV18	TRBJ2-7	TGTGCCAGCTCAGCGGGAACTAACTACGAGCAGTACTTC	CASSAGTNYEQYF